The clone carrying this T cell receptor beta chain appeared many times. Its antigen is undetermined. Germline lookup yields CDR1 SEHNR and CDR2 FQNEAQ (reference sequence). V dropped 4 bases and J dropped 5 bases, with 17 bases sitting between them. The CDR3 runs 16 residues. It was by quantitative 5'-RACE with molecular barcodes that TCR beta libraries were made. MiXCR, applied by TCRdb to the 5' RACE reads, yields one record per CDR3 protein. The data hold roughly 38,000 distinct CDR3 sequences, with around a tenth observed a single time. The data stem from a study of CD8 T cells in ankylosing spondylitis. Study results and limitations: One TCR beta motif, made up of roughly 8 highly homologous variants, appeared characteristic of ankylosing spondylitis blood. Peripheral blood held disease-linked clones only at relatively low frequency, and these were CD8+. The study looked at matched synovial fluid samples from ankylosing spondylitis patients. Disease-linked clones were reported to be significantly enriched there.

Material for sequencing was blood, either unsorted or a sorted T cell fraction (not recorded which). This chain uses TRBV7-9 with TRBJ2-2, with TRBD1 as a possible D gene (5 bases). The sequence derives from a male donor with ankylosing spondylitis or in good health (not recorded which). Written as DNA, the CDR3 is TGTGCCAGCAGCTCCCCCGACAGACTTTATACCGGGGAGCTGTTTTTT. Translating it yields CASSSPDRLYTGELFF. The whole variable domain, remainder taken from reference TRBV7-9 and TRBJ2-2, is DTGVSQNPRHKITKRGQNVTFRCDPISEHNRLYWYRQTLGQGPEFLTYFQNEAQLEKSRLLSDRFSAERPKGSFSTLEIQRTEQGDSAMYLCASSSPDRLYTGELFFGEGSRLTVL.